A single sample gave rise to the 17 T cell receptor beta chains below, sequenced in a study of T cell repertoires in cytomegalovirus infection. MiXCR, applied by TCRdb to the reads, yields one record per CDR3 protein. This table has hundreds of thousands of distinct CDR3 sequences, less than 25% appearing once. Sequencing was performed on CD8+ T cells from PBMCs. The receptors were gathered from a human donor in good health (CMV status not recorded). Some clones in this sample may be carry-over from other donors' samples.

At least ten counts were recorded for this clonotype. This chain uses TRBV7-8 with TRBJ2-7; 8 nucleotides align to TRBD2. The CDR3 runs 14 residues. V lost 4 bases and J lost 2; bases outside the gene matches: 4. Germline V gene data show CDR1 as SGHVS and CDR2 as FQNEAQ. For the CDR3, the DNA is TGTGCCAGCAGCTATGCGGGGGGCCCCTACGAGCAGTACTTC. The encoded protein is CASSYAGGPYEQYF.

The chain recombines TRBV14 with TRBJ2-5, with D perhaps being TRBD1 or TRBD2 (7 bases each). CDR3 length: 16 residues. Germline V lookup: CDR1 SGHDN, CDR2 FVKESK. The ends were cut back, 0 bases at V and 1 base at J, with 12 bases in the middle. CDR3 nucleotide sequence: TGTGCCAGCAGCCAAGACAGGGGGGGTTTCCAAGAGACCCAGTACTTC. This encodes CASSQDRGGFQETQYF.

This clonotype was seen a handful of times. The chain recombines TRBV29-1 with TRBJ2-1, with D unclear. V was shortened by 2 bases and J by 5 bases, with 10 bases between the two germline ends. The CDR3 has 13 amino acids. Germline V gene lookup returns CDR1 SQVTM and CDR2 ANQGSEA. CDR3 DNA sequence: TGCAGCGTTGAACGTGTAGCCAACAATGAGCAGTTCTTC. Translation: CSVERVANNEQFF.

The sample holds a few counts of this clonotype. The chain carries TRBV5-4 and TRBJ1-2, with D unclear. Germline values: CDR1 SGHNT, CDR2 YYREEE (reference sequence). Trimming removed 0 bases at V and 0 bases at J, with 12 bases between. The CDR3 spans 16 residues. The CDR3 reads CASSLGYSQTNYGYTF. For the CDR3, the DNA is TGTGCCAGCAGCTTGGGGTACAGCCAAACTAACTATGGCTACACCTTC.

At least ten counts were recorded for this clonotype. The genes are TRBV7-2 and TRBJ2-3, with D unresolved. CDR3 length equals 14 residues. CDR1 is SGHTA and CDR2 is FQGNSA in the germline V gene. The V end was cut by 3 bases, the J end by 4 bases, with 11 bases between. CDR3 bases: TGTGCCAGCAGCTTTACGATCCGAGCAGATACGCAGTATTTT. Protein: CASSFTIRADTQYF.

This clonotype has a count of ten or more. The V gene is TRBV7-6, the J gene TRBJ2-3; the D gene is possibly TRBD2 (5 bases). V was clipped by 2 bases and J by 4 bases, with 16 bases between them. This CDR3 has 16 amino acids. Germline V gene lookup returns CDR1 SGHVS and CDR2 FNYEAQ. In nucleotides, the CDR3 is TGTGCCAGCAGCTTAATTCCAGGACTCGCGTCAGATACGCAGTATTTT. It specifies CASSLIPGLASDTQYF. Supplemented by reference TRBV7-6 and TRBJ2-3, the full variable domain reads GAGVSQSPRYKVTKRGQDVALRCDPISGHVSLYWYRQALGQGPEFLTYFNYEAQQDKSGLPNDRFSAERPEGSISTLTIQRTEQRDSAMYRCASSLIPGLASDTQYFGPGTRLTVL.

The CDR3 loop reads CSVLDSTNTEAFF. DNA of the CDR3: TGCAGCGTTCTGGACAGTACGAACACTGAAGCTTTCTTT. The V and J genes are TRBV29-1 and TRBJ1-1; D may be TRBD1 (6 bases). V lost 5 bases, J lost 1 base, and 11 bases lay in between. The CDR3 sequence is 13 residues long. Germline V CDR1 and CDR2: SQVTM, ANQGSEA.

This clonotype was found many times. CDR3 nucleotides: TGTGCCAGCAGGACAGGAGACAGGGAGCTGTTTTTT. Its translation is CASRTGDRELFF. V gene TRBV28 combines with J gene TRBJ2-2; a possible D gene is TRBD1 (6 bases). Trimming took 6 bases from V and 9 from J, leaving 11 bases between them. This CDR3 has 12 residues. Germline CDR1 and CDR2: MDHEN and SYDVKM.

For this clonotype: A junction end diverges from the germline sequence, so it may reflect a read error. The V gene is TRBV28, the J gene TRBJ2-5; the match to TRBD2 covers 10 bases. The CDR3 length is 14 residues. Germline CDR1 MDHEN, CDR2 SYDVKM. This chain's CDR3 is CANSLLAGPKTQYF. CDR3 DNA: TGTGCCAACAGTTTACTAGCGGGGCCTAAGACCCAGTACTTC.

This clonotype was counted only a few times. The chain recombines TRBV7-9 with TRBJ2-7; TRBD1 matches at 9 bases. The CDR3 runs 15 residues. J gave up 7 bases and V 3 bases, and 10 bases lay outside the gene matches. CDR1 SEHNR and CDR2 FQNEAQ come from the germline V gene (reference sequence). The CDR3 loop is CASSFPGQGPREQYF. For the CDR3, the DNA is TGTGCCAGCAGCTTTCCGGGACAGGGTCCTCGGGAGCAGTACTTC.

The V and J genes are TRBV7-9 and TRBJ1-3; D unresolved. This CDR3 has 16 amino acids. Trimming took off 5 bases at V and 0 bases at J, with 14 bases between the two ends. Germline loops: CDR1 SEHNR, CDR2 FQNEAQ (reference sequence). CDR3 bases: TGTGCCAGCAGCCCCGGATGGGAATCCTCTGGAAACACCATATATTTT. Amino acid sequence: CASSPGWESSGNTIYF.

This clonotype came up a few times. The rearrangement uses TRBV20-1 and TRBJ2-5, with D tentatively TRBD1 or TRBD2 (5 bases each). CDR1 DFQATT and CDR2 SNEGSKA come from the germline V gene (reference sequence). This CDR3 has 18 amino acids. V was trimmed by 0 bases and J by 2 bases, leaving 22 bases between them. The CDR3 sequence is CSARDYGGRGTSQETQYF. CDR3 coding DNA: TGCAGTGCTAGAGATTACGGAGGAAGAGGGACGTCACAAGAGACCCAGTACTTC.

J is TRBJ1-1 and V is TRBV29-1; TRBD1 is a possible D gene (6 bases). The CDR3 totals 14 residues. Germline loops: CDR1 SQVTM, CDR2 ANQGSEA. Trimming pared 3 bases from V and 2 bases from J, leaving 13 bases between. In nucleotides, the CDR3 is TGCAGCGTTGATGCGGGGGGCCTAAACACTGAAGCTTTCTTT. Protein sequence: CSVDAGGLNTEAFF.

In nucleotides, the CDR3 is TGTGCCAGCTGCAGGGTTGGCTACAATGAGCAGTTCTTC. It is translated as CASCRVGYNEQFF. The genes are TRBV7-9 and TRBJ2-1, with D maybe TRBD1 (5 bases). The length of the CDR3 is 13 residues. The V end lost 8 bases, the J end lost 3 bases, and 11 bases lay between the germline ends. CDR1 and CDR2 from the germline V gene are SEHNR and FQNEAQ (reference sequence). Full variable domain (outside the CDR3, taken from reference TRBV7-9 and TRBJ2-1): DTGVSQNPRHKITKRGQNVTFRCDPISEHNRLYWYRQTLGQGPEFLTYFQNEAQLEKSRLLSDRFSAERPKGSFSTLEIQRTEQGDSAMYLCASCRVGYNEQFFGPGTRLTVL.

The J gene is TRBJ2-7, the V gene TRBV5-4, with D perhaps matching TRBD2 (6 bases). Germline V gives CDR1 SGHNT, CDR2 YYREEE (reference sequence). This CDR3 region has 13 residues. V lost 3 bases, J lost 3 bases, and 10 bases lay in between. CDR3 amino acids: CASSWGLNYEQYV. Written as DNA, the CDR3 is TGTGCCAGCAGCTGGGGACTGAACTACGAGCAGTACGTC.

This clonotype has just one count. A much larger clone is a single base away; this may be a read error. CDR3 sequence (DNA): TGTGCCAACAGTGTGGGTTCTACCTACGAGCAGTACTTC. Its translation: CANSVGSTYEQYF. The chain is built from TRBV2 and TRBJ2-7, with D hard to call. The CDR3 is made up of 13 amino acids. Germline values: CDR1 SNHLY, CDR2 FYNNEI. The full variable domain, rest sourced from reference TRBV2 and TRBJ2-7, is EPEVTQTPSHQVTQMGQEVILRCVPISNHLYFYWYRQILGQKVEFLVSFYNNEISEKSEIFDDQFSVERPDGSNFTLKIRSTKLEDSAMYFCANSVGSTYEQYFGPGTRLTVT.

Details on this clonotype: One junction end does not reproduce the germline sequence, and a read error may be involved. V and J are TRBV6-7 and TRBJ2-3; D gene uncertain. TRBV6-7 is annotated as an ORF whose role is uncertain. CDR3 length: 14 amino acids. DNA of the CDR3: TGTGCCAGCAGTGCATGCTCTCCCACAGCTACGCAGTATTTT. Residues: CASSACSPTATQYF.